A single sample gave rise to the 11 T cell receptor beta chains below, sequenced in a study of CD8 T cells in ankylosing spondylitis. Using its own MiXCR run on the 5' RACE reads, TCRdb lists one record per CDR3 protein. The repertoire includes around 300,000 distinct CDR3 sequences, about 15% of them detected once, and around 1% sits in the top ten. Source material: blood, either unsorted or a sorted T cell fraction (not recorded which). These receptors were obtained from a male donor with ankylosing spondylitis or in good health (not recorded which).

This sequence joins TRBV15 and TRBJ2-5; 8 nucleotides agree with TRBD1. The CDR3 is 18 amino acids. Germline CDR1 LNHNV, CDR2 YYDKDF (reference sequence). With 1 base clipped from V and 5 bases from J, the junction kept 15 bases outside the gene matches. Written as DNA, the CDR3 is TGTGCCACCAGCAGAGCCGGGACAGGCCAAAACCTAAGGGAGACCCAGTACTTC. It is translated as CATSRAGTGQNLRETQYF.

This clonotype was counted once. The chain joins TRBV10-3 to TRBJ2-3; D might be TRBD1 or TRBD2, each matching 6 bases. This CDR3 comprises 14 residues. Trimming cost V 0 bases and J 11 bases, with 15 bases left between them. Per the germline V gene, CDR1 is ENHRY and CDR2 is SYGVKD. CDR3 nucleotide sequence: TGTGCCATCAGTGAGTCGACGCCGGGGGCGGAGCAGTATTTT. Its translation is CAISESTPGAEQYF.

This clonotype has at least ten counts. This rearrangement joins TRBV5-1 to TRBJ2-7; D may match TRBD1 or TRBD2 (6 bases each). The V end lost 1 base, the J end lost 5 bases, and 19 bases lay between the germline ends. The CDR3 contains 16 residues. Germline CDR1 reads SGHRS; CDR2 reads YFSETQ. The DNA for the CDR3 is TGCGCCAGCAGCTTGATTGAGGGGGGTCCCCCTAACGAGCAGTACTTC. Encoded protein: CASSLIEGGPPNEQYF.

This clonotype was recorded many times. The chain is built from TRBV12-3 or TRBV12-4 and TRBJ1-1; TRBD1 might be the D (5 bases). CDR3 size: 15 residues. V lost 2 bases, J lost 1 base, and 11 bases lay in between. The CDR3 loop is CASSLSGTGNTEAFF. The CDR3 region has the DNA TGTGCCAGCAGTTTATCTGGGACTGGGAACACTGAAGCTTTCTTT.

The chain uses TRBV30 and TRBJ1-6; a possible D gene is TRBD1 (5 bases). The CDR3 runs to 17 residues. The V gene's germline CDR1 is GTSNPN and CDR2 SVGIG (reference sequence). Deletions cut 2 bases from V and 0 bases from J, with 14 bases between. CDR3 bases: TGTGCCTGGAGTCCCCAGGGCTATAGCTCCTATAATTCACCCCTCCACTTT. Residues: CAWSPQGYSSYNSPLHF.

This clonotype has a count of ten or more. V usage is TRBV29-1 and J usage is TRBJ2-2; 9 nucleotides agree with TRBD1. The CDR3 is 15 residues long. The V segment lost 4 bases and the J segment 4 bases; nucleotides outside the gene matches: 7. Germline V gives CDR1 SQVTM, CDR2 ANQGSEA. This CDR3 is CSVAPGTGFTGELFF. In DNA form, the CDR3 reads TGCAGCGTTGCCCCCGGGACAGGGTTCACCGGGGAGCTGTTTTTT.

This clonotype has at least ten counts. The CDR3 bases are TGTGCCATCAGTGTCGACAGGGGGTATACGCAGTATTTT. The encoded protein is CAISVDRGYTQYF. J is TRBJ2-3 and V is TRBV10-3; 9 bases are a match to TRBD1. Germline V lookup: CDR1 ENHRY, CDR2 SYGVKD. The trim removed 4 bases at V and 7 bases at J, leaving 3 bases unmatched. The CDR3 extends over 13 amino acids.

This rearrangement joins TRBV18 to TRBJ2-1, with 11 bases fitting TRBD2. The CDR3 spans 13 residues. Looked up from germline, CDR1 is KGHSH and CDR2 is LQKENI. V shed 2 bases, J shed 16 bases, and the junction held 7 bases outside the gene matches. CDR3 DNA sequence: TGTGCCAGCTCACCATTCGATGGGACTAGCGGTTTCTTC. Translating it yields CASSPFDGTSGFF.

This clonotype was counted a few times. The rearrangement links TRBV10-3 to TRBJ2-3; either TRBD1 or TRBD2 may fit D (5 bases each). Trimming took 6 bases from V and 2 from J, leaving 9 bases between them. Looked up from germline, CDR1 is ENHRY and CDR2 is SYGVKD. The CDR3 contains 13 residues. CDR3 bases: TGTGCCATCAGCCCGGGGCCCACAGATACGCAGTATTTT. Residues: CAISPGPTDTQYF.

V gene TRBV12-3 or TRBV12-4 combines with J gene TRBJ2-5, with D possibly being TRBD2 (6 bases). V was clipped by 1 base and J by 5 bases, with 20 bases between them. The CDR3 covers 17 residues. CDR3 residues: CASSLVVILGGLETQYF. For the CDR3, the DNA is TGTGCCAGCAGTTTAGTGGTCATCCTGGGGGGTCTCGAGACCCAGTACTTC.

The chain has TRBV7-2 and TRBJ2-1, with D perhaps matching TRBD2 (5 bases). Trimming cost V 0 bases and J 8 bases, with 23 bases left between them. This CDR3 has 18 residues. The V gene's germline CDR1 is SGHTA and CDR2 FQGNSA. CDR3 residues: CASSLAGSRGLLFDEQFF. The CDR3 DNA sequence: TGTGCCAGCAGCTTAGCCGGGTCTCGCGGACTCCTTTTCGATGAGCAGTTCTTC.